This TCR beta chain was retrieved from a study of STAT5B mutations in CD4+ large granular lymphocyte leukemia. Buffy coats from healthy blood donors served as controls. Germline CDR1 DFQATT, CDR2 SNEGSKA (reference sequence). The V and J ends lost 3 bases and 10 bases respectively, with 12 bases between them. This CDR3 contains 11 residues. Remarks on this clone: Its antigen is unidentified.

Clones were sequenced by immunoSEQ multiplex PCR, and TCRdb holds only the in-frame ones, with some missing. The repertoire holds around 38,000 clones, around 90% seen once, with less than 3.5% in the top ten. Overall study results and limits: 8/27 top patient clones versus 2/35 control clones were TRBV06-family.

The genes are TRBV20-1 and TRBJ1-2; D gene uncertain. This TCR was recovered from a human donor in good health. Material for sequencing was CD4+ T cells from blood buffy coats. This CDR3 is CSASGHGDYTF. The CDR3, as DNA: TGCAGTGCTAGTGGGCACGGAGACTACACCTTC.